This T cell receptor (beta chain) was identified in a study of human T cells and chemical hapten exposure (dated by TCRdb to about 2021). Background for the entire study: For sensitization, 2% DPC in acetone was applied to a roughly 2 cm by roughly 2 cm area of upper inner arm skin. Under 30 alopecia patients gave blood for TCR sequencing at one to four time points (pre-sensitization, 2, 6 and 24 weeks). Patient blood was sampled pre-sensitization (week 0) and at 2, 6 and about 24 weeks after DPC sensitization. The libraries were sequenced as a pool, and the TCR yield per sample differed mostly because of small variations in library volumes within the pool. Patch testing was performed on the upper back with Finn chambers containing 0.01% DPC, and the patch tests were scored after 6 days according to International Contact Dermatitis Research Group standards. The mostly female patient cohort included alopecia areata with under or over 50% scalp involvement, alopecia totalis and alopecia universalis. Patients additionally received weekly therapeutic DPC doses to the scalp throughout the approximately 25-week study period. Peripheral blood TCR repertoire changes were tracked in vivo in alopecia patients during primary and secondary sensitization to the hapten diphenylcyclopropenone (DPC). Summary of the overall study and its limitations: DPC sensitization did not change the number of TCRs with a frequency above 1 in 1000, and there was no evidence of changes in global repertoire structure. Significantly more large CDR3 similarity clusters were formed by expanded TCRs than by pre-sensitization or healthy control sets, consistent with antigen-driven responses. After repeated subsampling, the strength of the expansion versus patch-test correlation and the threshold at which it became significant changed. All patients had alopecia, a presumed autoimmune disease, so their immune response might differ from that of healthy individuals. A positive correlation was found between the number of PT1 expanded TCRs and patch test score, with significance reached at thresholds 8, 16 and 32 but not 4.

This clonotype occurred a few times. No cognate antigen has been identified for it. Base qualities were left out, and no much larger clone turns up one base away. From a lookup of the germline V gene, CDR1 and CDR2 are SGDLS and YYNGEE. The V end loses 5 bases and the J end loses 4 bases, and a stretch of 15 bases separates them. From the cysteine up to the phenylalanine, the CDR3 has a length of 14 residues. Just CDR3 DNA is preserved here, 42 bases in frame from base 1. The time point label, as the study defines it: patch test 1, 2 weeks after DPC sensitization. Reading the label with the study, this specimen's treatment or condition is: therapeutic diphenylcyclopropenone sensitization with weekly scalp DPC. At each patch-test visit, blood was drawn before the patch test was applied. To be eligible, patients had to be aged 18 to 70, diagnosed with alopecia and judged suitable for DPC therapy, while pregnant patients were excluded. Unfractionated whole blood was collected in Tempus Blood RNA tubes, and total RNA was extracted from that blood.

The method behind the library was RACE. Sequencing used a NextSeq 500. Library preparation attached unique molecular identifiers to individual cDNA molecules for quantitative, reproducible TCR counting. For every blood RNA sample, sequencing covered both the TCR alpha and TCR beta chains. Regarding the original processing steps: The median number of TCRs per sample was roughly 98,000, ranging from about 23,224 to 690,600. V, J and CDR3 annotation of the TCR reads was performed with the Decombinator software suite. To make PS versus PT1 abundance plots, every sample was subsampled to the same number of TCRs (28,000). Expanded TCRs were defined as absent before sensitization and observed at least eight times at the 2-week time point. TCRdb trimmed the raw reads at Q25, called clones with MiXCR and kept productive beta chains. Rows with one shared CDR3 protein collapse into an entry with the most common genes and DNA. TCRdb's processing, not the study's, gives the V and J calls here. The sample table contains tens of thousands of distinct CDR3 sequences; only one count was recorded for about 10% of them. The top ten hold 4% to 5% of the sample.

This receptor was identified in a woman between 50 and 59 years old with alopecia areata. Some clones in this sample may be carry-over from other donors' samples. The chain uses TRBV9 and TRBJ1-1, with no D gene named confidently. The specimen was whole blood, collected in connection with sensitization to the hapten diphenylcyclopropenone (DPC). The CDR3 reads as follows: CASRADGRSTEAFF. The nucleotide sequence is given as TGTGCCAGCAGAGCGGACGGAAGGAGCACTGAAGCTTTCTTT.